This TCR beta chain was documented in a study of T cells after yellow fever vaccination. This clonotype was detected ten times or more. Each CDR3 protein is one row after TCRdb ran MiXCR on the 5' RACE reads. The repertoire consists of about 110,000 distinct CDR3 sequences, with 8.4% occurring once and the leading ten covering roughly 23%. The length of the CDR3 is 15 residues. V was clipped by 2 bases and J by 6 bases, with 15 bases between them. Germline values: CDR1 LGHNA, CDR2 YNFKEQ. The chain has TRBV4-2 and TRBJ2-3; D unresolved. This clonotype originated in a man aged 25 to 45 who received the YFV17D yellow fever vaccine. This sample comprised CD8+ T cells sorted from PBMCs, obtained 45 days after the yellow fever booster vaccination. The CDR3 reads CASSQTPSGWDTQYF. DNA for the CDR3: TGTGCCAGCAGCCAAACCCCCTCCGGATGGGATACGCAGTATTTT.